This T cell receptor beta chain was recovered during a study of beta chain features in type 1 diabetes. General study points: Type 1 diabetes patients had VDJ junctions that carried fewer insertions and more deletions. A cDNA-based sequencing approach could over-represent cells with high TCR expression. TCRB CDR3 length was moderately but significantly reduced in all four CD4+ subsets of Type 1 diabetes patients.

Worth noting for this clone: Antigen unknown. Additional DNA sequences in this sample encode the identical CDR3.

The investigators reverse transcribed all of the isolated RNA, so they sequenced expressed TCRB transcripts. Here immunoSEQ multiplex PCR was the method, and the copy in TCRdb shows in-frame clones only, minus some. The sample contains about 650,000 clones, around 12% of which appear only once. The clonotype comes from a young man with type 1 diabetes. Specimen: naive CD4+ T cells from blood.

The CDR3 sequence is CASSSTGEQYF. DNA for the CDR3: TGTGCCAGCAGCTCTACAGGGGAGCAGTACTTC. The rearrangement uses TRBV5-6 and TRBJ2-7, with a tentative D call TRBD1 (6 bases). V dropped 3 bases and J dropped 7 bases, with 8 bases sitting between them. The length of the CDR3 is 11 residues. CDR1 is SGHDT and CDR2 is YYEEEE in the germline V gene.